The entry below gives a single T cell receptor (beta chain) sequence along with its context. What it recognizes is unknown. This CDR3 contains 14 residues. Trimming left V 10 bases short and J 2 bases short, with 17 bases between. The germline V gene has CDR1 ENHRY and CDR2 SYGVKD. Treatment in this sample: roughly ten-day PBMC culture with coronavirus spike peptide pools or control peptides (ViraFEST assay). TCRs were sequenced by ViraFEST after antigen-specific T cells had been expanded with peptide pools. The sample comes from a study of vaccination and CD4 T cells after COVID-19. Overall study findings and caveats: Looking at convalescent patients, a median about 90% of reactive clones were present only post-vaccination.

At the Johns Hopkins FTIC core, DNA taken from cultured CD4+ T cells was sequenced by way of the Oncomine TCR Beta short-read assay. In TCRdb, the PCR reads were re-called with MiXCR into one record per CDR3 protein. The data contain 15,000 or so distinct CDR3 sequences, 40% to 55% of them seen just once; the ten biggest clones take up about an eighth. This clonotype originated in a human donor who had recovered from COVID-19. The sequencing sample was made of CD4+ T cells from blood, cultured in vitro. The chain carries TRBV10-3 and TRBJ1-1; tentatively, D is TRBD1 (6 bases). CDR3 coding DNA: TGTGCCACCGACCCAGGGGCCGGTAACACTGAAGCTTTCTTT. Protein sequence: CATDPGAGNTEAFF.